The T cell receptor beta chain under discussion was sequenced for a study of tumor-infiltrating lymphocytes in primary liver carcinoma. Germline DNA was extracted alongside blood RNA, which was obtained from unsorted whole blood. A primer in the constant region served to generate TCR beta cDNA from approximately 450 ng of total RNA. Slightly modified ARM-PCR, run as three nested multiplex PCR rounds, produced the TCR beta libraries. PCR rounds one and two used TRBV1-TRBV30 forward primers with a C-beta reverse primer for 9 to 10 cycles each. TCRdb used MiXCR to reprocess the multiplex PCR reads, holding one entry per CDR3 protein. This sample carries hundreds of thousands of distinct CDR3 sequences, about 60% of them seen once, and the ten largest clones take roughly 8.6%. Per germline, CDR1 MNHNS and CDR2 SASEGT. Trimming removed 1 base from V and 3 bases from J; junction bases left unmatched: 13. This CDR3 spans 20 amino acids.

In regard to this clonotype: Its antigen is not identified. It may be a read error: a sequence one base away is much more abundant.

Whole-study findings and limits: The 250 largest clones made up significantly more of tumor than blood repertoires (p = 0.039). Overlap between tumor regions exceeded overlap of tumor with adjacent tissue or blood. Researchers did not compare CD4+ and CD8+ repertoires, as samples were bulk unsorted.

Input material: peripheral blood. The source is a man aged 35-49 years with primary liver carcinoma and hepatitis B virus infection. The gene calls are TRBV6-1 and TRBJ2-6; TRBD2 aligns across 9 bases. CDR3 loop: CASSEDLSGGRVYGANVLTF. In DNA form, the CDR3 reads TGTGCCAGCAGTGAAGACCTCTCTGGCGGGAGGGTCTATGGGGCCAACGTCCTGACTTTC.